This entry is about one T cell receptor beta chain. This PCR relied on a set of 60 Vbeta primers and 13 Jbeta primers. Repertoires were generated with immunoSEQ multiplex PCR, while TCRdb's copy carries only in-frame clones and drops some. The sample has 200,000 to 250,000 clones; over 75% are singletons. This sample stems from a study of cytomegalovirus exposure and HLA in healthy donors. This CDR3 spans 9 amino acids. The V call is TRBV21-1, the J call TRBJ2-7; TRBD1 is taken as the D call from the table, unchecked against the DNA. TRBV21-1 is a recognized pseudogene. The receptor comes from a girl aged 2-10 years in good health and CMV-seronegative. The source material was PBMCs. CDR3 DNA: TGTGCCAGCAGCAAGGGGCCGTACTTC. As protein: CASSKGPYF.